This entry describes one T cell receptor beta chain. Its antigen remains unidentified. Profiled with immunoSEQ multiplex PCR; TCRdb holds only in-frame clones, not every one. This sample yields about 83,000 clones, of which more than 75% are seen a single time; more than 8.5% belongs to the top ten. The entry originates in a study of T cell responses to AZD1222 COVID-19 vaccine. Germline CDR1 SGHDT, CDR2 YYEEEE. V was trimmed by 0 bases and J by 7 bases, leaving 19 bases between them. The CDR3 has 16 residues. Regarding the study as a whole: Females made up more of the donors, who were largely white British, and clonal diversity may have come out too low. In all cases, repertoires were sampled only after the peak T cell response. Reports indicate that nearly half of spike-specific TCRs are directed at unmutated variant regions.

The input for sequencing was peripheral blood, taken on day 0 of AZD1222 vaccination. The sequence was collected from an adult in good health. The chain links TRBV5-6 to TRBJ1-2; D not resolved. The CDR3 nucleotides are TGTGCCAGCAGCTTGGCCCTCCGGACTCACCTATCTGGCTACACCTTC. Translated: CASSLALRTHLSGYTF.